What follows are 2 T cell receptor beta chains derived from one specimen sequenced in a study of blood T cell repertoires in COVID-19. Generated by immunoSEQ multiplex PCR, the TCRdb table keeps only in-frame clones and is missing some. This sample has about 160,000 clones, with roughly 80% found just once. Sequencing input: peripheral blood. These receptors all come from a woman aged 80 or older with acute or convalescent COVID-19.

As DNA, the CDR3 is TGCGCCAGCAGCTCCGGGACTCAATGGGGTTCACCCCTCCACTTT. Its protein is CASSSGTQWGSPLHF. V gene TRBV5-1 combines with J gene TRBJ1-6; TRBD1 might be the D (5 bases). The length of the CDR3 is 15 residues. V lost 3 bases and J 9 bases, leaving 16 bases between the germline ends. Germline V gene data show CDR1 as SGHRS and CDR2 as YFSETQ.

This clone has just one count. The chain links TRBV5-1 to TRBJ1-1, with D possibly being TRBD1 (6 bases). With 4 bases removed from V and 0 bases from J, the gap between germline ends came to 22 bases. The CDR3 covers 18 residues. CDR1 and CDR2 (germline): SGHRS, YFSETQ. The CDR3 protein is CASSNNTLFGQLNTEAFF. The CDR3 DNA reads TGCGCCAGCAGCAATAATACCTTATTTGGACAGCTGAACACTGAAGCTTTCTTT.